This T cell receptor beta chain was obtained from a study of blood T cell repertoires in COVID-19. Study summary: Researchers got acute and convalescent COVID-19 samples from the United States, Italy and Spain. The analysed material was cDNA or gDNA that came from T cells, B-cell-depleted T cells, or PBMCs.

Per the original data handling: Scientists estimated how many nucleated cells there were by amplifying reference gene primers. Here immunoSEQ multiplex PCR was the method, and the copy in TCRdb shows in-frame clones only, minus some. That table supplies the V and J calls and clone size; D and trimming were determined from the DNA. The sample lists fewer than 150,000 clones; less than 80% were seen once. The V gene end was trimmed by 2 bases and the J gene end by 11 bases; junction bases not matched to a gene: 4. Germline V gene sequence: CDR1 KGHSH, CDR2 LQKENI. The CDR3 sequence is 13 residues long.

The rearrangement joins TRBV18 to TRBJ1-1; 11 bases agree with TRBD1. The sequenced sample was peripheral blood. The sequence was obtained from a middle-aged man with acute or convalescent COVID-19. This CDR3 reads CASSPGQGAQAFF. CDR3 DNA sequence: TGTGCCAGCTCACCAGGACAGGGGGCGCAGGCTTTCTTT.